A selection of T cell receptor beta chains follows, all from one sample in a study of metastatic and nonmetastatic thyroid tumors. TCRdb re-processed the PCR reads through MiXCR. The sample shows about 93,000 clones, 12% of them seen only once. The sample taken for sequencing was blood. The receptors stem from a female donor with papillary thyroid cancer or a benign thyroid nodule (not recorded which). Some clones in this sample may be carry-over from other donors' samples. CDR3s include the opening cysteine and the closing phenylalanine or tryptophan. The D gene is left open where the match is weak. Part of the rows lack a size; the others show once, few, many or a class for expanded clones.

many	TRBV20-1	TRBJ2-2	TRBD2	CSARVLAGLTGELFF	TGCAGTGCTAGGGTACTAGCGGGACTCACCGGGGAGCTGTTTTTT
many	TRBV18	TRBJ2-1	TRBD2	CASSPQLAAYNEQFF	TGTGCCAGCTCACCACAACTAGCGGCCTACAATGAGCAGTTCTTC
many	TRBV18	TRBJ2-2	TRBD1	CASQGQGRTGELFF	TGTGCCAGCCAGGGACAGGGTCGAACCGGGGAGCTGTTTTTT
many	TRBV28	TRBJ1-2	NA	CASRNRDIGGYTF	TGTGCCAGCAGAAATCGGGACATTGGAGGCTACACCTTC
many	TRBV12-3/TRBV12-4	TRBJ1-1	TRBD1	CASRRPGQGIAEAFF	TGTGCCAGCAGACGCCCGGGACAGGGAATTGCTGAAGCTTTCTTT
NA	TRBV11-2	TRBJ2-3	NA	CASSHDSGEFTDTQYF	TGTGCCAGCAGCCACGACAGTGGGGAGTTCACAGATACGCAGTATTTT
many	TRBV7-2	TRBJ2-1	NA	CASSLMSRGNEQFF	TGTGCCAGCAGCTTAATGAGCAGGGGCAATGAGCAGTTCTTC
NA	TRBV10-3	TRBJ2-2	TRBD2	CAIGSSGSPGELFF	TGTGCCATCGGATCTAGCGGGAGTCCCGGGGAGCTGTTTTTT
many	TRBV5-1	TRBJ2-7	NA	CASSWAGSYEQYF	TGCGCCAGCAGCTGGGCGGGATCCTACGAGCAGTACTTC
many	TRBV20-1	TRBJ2-3	NA	CSAHRGGTDTQYF	TGCAGTGCCCATAGGGGAGGCACAGATACGCAGTATTTT
many	TRBV30	TRBJ2-3	TRBD1	CAWSASGGDTQYF	TGTGCCTGGAGCGCATCAGGGGGAGATACGCAGTATTTT
many	TRBV6-2/TRBV6-3	TRBJ1-2	NA	CASSLQLNYGYTF	TGTGCCAGCAGTTTACAGCTTAACTATGGCTACACCTTC
many	TRBV7-9	TRBJ2-1	NA	CASSPRGTNYNEQFF	TGTGCCAGCAGCCCCAGGGGCACAAATTACAATGAGCAGTTCTTC
many	TRBV19	TRBJ2-5	TRBD2	CASSGLAGETQYF	TGTGCCAGTAGTGGCCTAGCGGGAGAGACCCAGTACTTC
many	TRBV10-3	TRBJ2-3	NA	CAISYTTDTQYF	TGTGCCATCAGCTACACCACAGATACGCAGTATTTT
many	TRBV14	TRBJ1-1	NA	CASNGQVGSEAFF	TGTGCCAGCAACGGCCAGGTCGGCTCTGAAGCTTTCTTT
many	TRBV6-2/TRBV6-3	TRBJ2-4	NA	CASSLRGETKNIQYF	TGTGCCAGCAGTCTCAGGGGAGAAACCAAAAACATTCAGTACTTC
many	TRBV5-5	TRBJ2-7	NA	CASSPDYEQYF	TGTGCCAGCAGCCCCGATTACGAGCAGTACTTC
few	TRBV18	TRBJ1-2	NA	CACSPPKCGYTF	TGTGCCTGCTCACCACCGAAGTGTGGCTACACCTTC
many	TRBV2	TRBJ2-1	TRBD2	CATRLASGRTNEQFF	TGTGCCACCCGACTTGCTAGCGGGAGAACGAATGAGCAGTTCTTC
many	TRBV19	TRBJ2-3	TRBD2	CASSISSGNGTDTQYF	TGTGCCAGTAGTATCTCTAGCGGGAATGGCACAGATACGCAGTATTTT
many	TRBV11-2	TRBJ2-7	TRBD1	CASSYTDRGVSYEQYF	TGTGCCAGCAGTTATACAGACAGGGGGGTCTCCTACGAGCAGTACTTC
many	TRBV7-2	TRBJ2-7	TRBD1	CASSLRTGAGYYEQYF	TGTGCCAGCAGCCTTCGGACAGGGGCTGGGTACTACGAGCAGTACTTC
many	TRBV6-2/TRBV6-3	TRBJ2-1	TRBD2	CASNTMSGGEQFF	TGTGCCAGCAATACCATGTCGGGAGGTGAGCAGTTCTTC
many	TRBV28	TRBJ1-5	NA	CASSSSLDRYNQPQHF	TGTGCCAGCAGTTCCTCACTGGACCGATACAATCAGCCCCAGCATTTT
many	TRBV19	TRBJ2-7	NA	CASSPGALGEQYF	TGTGCCAGTAGTCCCGGGGCCCTCGGCGAGCAGTACTTC
many	TRBV12-3/TRBV12-4	TRBJ1-1	NA	CASSLLGDTEAFF	TGTGCCAGCAGTTTGTTAGGGGACACTGAAGCTTTCTTT
many	TRBV3-1	TRBJ2-7	TRBD2	CASSAGTSGPYEQYF	TGTGCCAGCAGCGCTGGGACTAGCGGTCCCTACGAGCAGTACTTC
many	TRBV7-9	TRBJ2-5	NA	CASSLPLTGRGETQYF	TGTGCCAGCAGCTTACCCTTGACAGGGAGGGGAGAGACCCAGTACTTC
NA	TRBV6-5	TRBJ2-6	NA	CASSYGPGSQAGANFLTF	TGTGCCAGCAGTTACGGACCGGGGTCGCAGGCTGGGGCCAACTTCCTGACTTTC
NA	TRBV9	TRBJ2-7	NA	CASITGTDTYEHYF	TGTGCCAGCATCACCGGGACGGATACCTACGAGCATTACTTC
many	TRBV11-2	TRBJ2-1	TRBD2	CASSFDTSGSVNEQFF	TGTGCCAGCAGCTTCGATACTAGCGGGAGCGTCAATGAGCAGTTCTTC
many	TRBV28	TRBJ1-3	NA	CASSVETGHSGNTIYF	TGTGCCAGCAGTGTGGAAACAGGCCACTCTGGAAACACCATATATTTT
many	TRBV6-2/TRBV6-3	TRBJ2-1	TRBD2	CASRRAPRGGLTSNEQFF	TGTGCCAGCAGGCGGGCTCCCCGCGGGGGGTTGACTTCCAATGAGCAGTTCTTC
many	TRBV7-9	TRBJ2-1	NA	CASSVDSHNEQFF	TGTGCCAGCAGCGTGGACAGCCACAATGAGCAGTTCTTC
many	TRBV9	TRBJ1-5	NA	CASSLRGIKPQHF	TGTGCCAGCAGCCTTAGAGGGATTAAGCCCCAGCATTTT
many	TRBV28	TRBJ1-6	NA	CASSTRGGVSPLHF	TGTGCCAGCAGTACCAGGGGCGGGGTTTCACCCCTCCACTTT
many	TRBV27	TRBJ2-1	NA	CASSFFKGRIPNEQFF	TGTGCCAGCAGTTTCTTCAAAGGCCGAATCCCCAATGAGCAGTTCTTC
NA	TRBV19	TRBJ2-7	TRBD2	CASSEGLGSTSRAYEQYF	TGTGCCAGTAGTGAGGGACTAGGGTCGACTAGTCGGGCCTACGAGCAGTACTTC
many	TRBV6-2/TRBV6-3	TRBJ2-7	TRBD2	CASSLLGLAGNEQYF	TGTGCCAGCAGTCTGTTGGGACTAGCGGGTAACGAGCAGTACTTC
many	TRBV2	TRBJ2-7	NA	CASSEAGYEQYF	TGTGCCAGCAGTGAAGCGGGGTACGAGCAGTACTTC
many	TRBV6-2/TRBV6-3	TRBJ2-5	TRBD2	CASSQTSSGETQYF	TGTGCCAGCAGTCAGACTAGCTCCGGAGAGACCCAGTACTTC
many	TRBV20-1	TRBJ2-5	TRBD2	CSATQRGLLQETQYF	TGCAGTGCTACCCAGCGGGGACTGTTACAAGAGACCCAGTACTTC
many	TRBV6-1	TRBJ1-1	NA	CASGQWNTEAFF	TGTGCCAGCGGACAGTGGAACACTGAAGCTTTCTTT
NA	TRBV7-6	TRBJ2-3	TRBD2	CASSLRTSGSTDTQYF	TGTGCCAGCAGCTTAAGGACTAGCGGGAGCACAGATACGCAGTATTTT
many	TRBV7-7	TRBJ2-3	NA	CASSTNRDTQYF	TGTGCTAGCAGTACGAACAGGGATACGCAGTATTTT
many	TRBV5-6	TRBJ2-3	TRBD1	CASSLGGTGGADTQYF	TGTGCCAGCAGCTTGGGGGGGACAGGGGGCGCGGATACGCAGTATTTT
NA	TRBV20-1	TRBJ2-7	TRBD2	CSAERDPQLYEHYF	TGCAGTGCTGAGCGGGACCCCCAGCTCTACGAGCATTACTTC
many	TRBV9	TRBJ2-1	TRBD2	CASSGTAGANEQFF	TGTGCCAGCAGCGGTACAGCGGGAGCGAATGAGCAGTTCTTC
many	TRBV5-6	TRBJ1-5	TRBD1	CASSVGQGGGRPQHF	TGTGCCAGCAGCGTAGGACAGGGAGGAGGTAGGCCCCAGCATTTT